The rows below give T cell receptor beta chains drawn from one sample of a study of T cells expressing NK-cell markers. TCRdb re-called the 5' RACE reads and catalogs CDR3 proteins one per entry, DNA excluded. This listing includes approximately 15,000 distinct CDR3 sequences. Sequencing input: blood T cells: a sorted CD56 or NKG2C T cell subset, CD4+ or CD8+ T cells, or bulk PBMC T cells (not recorded which). The receptors shown here come from a man aged 18-75 years in good health. The CDR3 runs from the conserved cysteine through the conserved F or W. Fields, in order: J gene, V gene, CDR3 protein.

TRBJ2-1 TRBV3-1 CASSQDGLALSGNEQFF
TRBJ2-7 TRBV28 CASRKRLAGPYEQYF
TRBJ2-3 TRBV20-1 CSAPGFVRADTQYF
TRBJ1-3 TRBV10-3 CAIRDSVGTIYF
TRBJ2-3 TRBV5-1 CASSLASPGDTQYF
TRBJ2-3 TRBV10-1 CASSVVVPPDTQYF
TRBJ1-2 TRBV20-1 CSARDRTYGYTF
TRBJ2-4 TRBV21-1 CASSNKGGLAKNIQYF
TRBJ2-3 TRBV7-2 CASSLESGTQYF
TRBJ2-1 TRBV7-8 CASSRTSGRYNEQFF
TRBJ2-1 TRBV19 CASSTGQVMINEQFF
TRBJ1-4 TRBV12-3/TRBV12-4 CASSQRQGSPNEKLFF
TRBJ2-7 TRBV5-1 CASSRETGASLTYEQYF
TRBJ2-2 TRBV12-3/TRBV12-4 CATSLAGDTGELFF
TRBJ2-5 TRBV11-2 CASSLAPTSGQETQYF
TRBJ2-3 TRBV3-1 CASSQSGLAGVGTQYF
TRBJ2-2 TRBV5-5 CASSLGGQGNIYTGELFF
TRBJ2-4 TRBV18 CASSPQSVQGKNIQYF
TRBJ2-3 TRBV7-2 CASGVAAGRVDTQYF
TRBJ1-1 TRBV12-3/TRBV12-4 CASSFNLGGPVGTEAFF
TRBJ1-1 TRBV5-1 CASSRGQGFTEAFF
TRBJ2-5 TRBV9 CASSVVSRESETQYF
TRBJ1-3 TRBV4-3 CASSQYEGQGPGNTIYF
TRBJ2-3 TRBV7-9 CASTEIGPTGGTQYF
TRBJ1-2 TRBV20-1 CSARGDLYGYTF
TRBJ2-1 TRBV15 CATSRDMGLANEQFF
TRBJ2-2 TRBV19 CASSMRYTGELFF
TRBJ2-5 TRBV29-1 CSVRDGQTQYF
TRBJ2-5 TRBV3-1 CASSQVFLGTQYF
TRBJ2-1 TRBV5-1 CASSFDIYNEQFF
TRBJ1-1 TRBV3-1 CASSQDHRDLNTEAFF
TRBJ2-7 TRBV7-2 CASSFTGGPSYEQYF
TRBJ2-3 TRBV30 CAWRGGQYTQYF
TRBJ2-7 TRBV9 CASSANFGTPYEQYF
TRBJ2-5 TRBV6-1 CASSQTSGGQTQYF
TRBJ2-4 TRBV12-3/TRBV12-4 CASLIRARGAKNIQYF
TRBJ2-7 TRBV20-1 CSARAMLGTDEEQYF
TRBJ2-3 TRBV5-1 CASSLGTGVDTQYF
TRBJ1-2 TRBV5-1 CASSLDRDREHGYTF
TRBJ2-3 TRBV6-5 CASSTIAGVRDTQYF
TRBJ2-3 TRBV7-9 CASSTWTSGTGDTQYF
TRBJ2-2 TRBV12-3/TRBV12-4 CASSFRRREGPTGELFF
TRBJ1-5 TRBV15 CATSSTGIAENSNQPQHF
TRBJ1-2 TRBV5-1 CASSMGGEGYGYTF
TRBJ1-1 TRBV7-2 CASSLVAGPREAFF
TRBJ2-2 TRBV20-1 CSAPDYLTGELFF
TRBJ1-1 TRBV29-1 CSVEEISGTEAFF